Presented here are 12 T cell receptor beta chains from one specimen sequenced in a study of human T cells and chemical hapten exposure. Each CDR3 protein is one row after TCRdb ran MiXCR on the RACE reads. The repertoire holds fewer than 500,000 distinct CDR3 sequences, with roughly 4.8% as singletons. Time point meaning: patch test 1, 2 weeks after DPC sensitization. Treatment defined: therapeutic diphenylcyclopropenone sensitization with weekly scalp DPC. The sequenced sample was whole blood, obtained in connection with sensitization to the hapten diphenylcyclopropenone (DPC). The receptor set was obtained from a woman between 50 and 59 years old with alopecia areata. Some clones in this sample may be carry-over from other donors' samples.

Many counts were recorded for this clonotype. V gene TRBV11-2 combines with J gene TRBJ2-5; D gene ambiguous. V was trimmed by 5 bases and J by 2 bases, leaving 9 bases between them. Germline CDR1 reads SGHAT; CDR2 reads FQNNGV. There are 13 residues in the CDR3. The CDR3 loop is CASSRILQETQYF. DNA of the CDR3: TGTGCCAGCAGCCGGATACTTCAAGAGACCCAGTACTTC. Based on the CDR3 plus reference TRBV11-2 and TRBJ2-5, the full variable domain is EAGVAQSPRYKIIEKRQSVAFWCNPISGHATLYWYQQILGQGPKLLIQFQNNGVVDDSQLPKDRFSAERLKGVDSTLKIQPAKLEDSAVYLCASSRILQETQYFGPGTRLLVL.

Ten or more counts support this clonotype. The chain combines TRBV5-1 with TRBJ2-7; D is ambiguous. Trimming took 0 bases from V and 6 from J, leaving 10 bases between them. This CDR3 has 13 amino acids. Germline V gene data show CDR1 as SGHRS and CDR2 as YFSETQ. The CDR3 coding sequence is TGCGCCAGCAGCTTGGCCCTTACAAGCGAGCAGTACTTC. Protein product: CASSLALTSEQYF.

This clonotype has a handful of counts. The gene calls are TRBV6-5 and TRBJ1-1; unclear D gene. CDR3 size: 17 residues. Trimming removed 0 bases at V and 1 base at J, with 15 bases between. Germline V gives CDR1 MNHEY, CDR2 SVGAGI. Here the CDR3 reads CASSYSSIFAGNTEAFF. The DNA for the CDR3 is TGTGCCAGCAGTTACTCTTCAATCTTTGCAGGGAACACTGAAGCTTTCTTT.

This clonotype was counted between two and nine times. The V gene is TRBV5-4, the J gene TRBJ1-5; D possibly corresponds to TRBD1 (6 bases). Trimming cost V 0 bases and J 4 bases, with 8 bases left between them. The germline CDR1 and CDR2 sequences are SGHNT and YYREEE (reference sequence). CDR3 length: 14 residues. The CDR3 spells CASSLGGANQPQHF. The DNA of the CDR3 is TGTGCCAGCAGCTTGGGGGGGGCGAATCAGCCCCAGCATTTT.

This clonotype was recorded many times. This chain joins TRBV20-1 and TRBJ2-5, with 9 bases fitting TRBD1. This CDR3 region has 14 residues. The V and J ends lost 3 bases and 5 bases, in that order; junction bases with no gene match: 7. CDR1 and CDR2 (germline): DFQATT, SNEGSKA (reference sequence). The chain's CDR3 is CSASVGTGTETQYF. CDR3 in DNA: TGCAGTGCTAGTGTTGGGACAGGGACCGAGACCCAGTACTTC.

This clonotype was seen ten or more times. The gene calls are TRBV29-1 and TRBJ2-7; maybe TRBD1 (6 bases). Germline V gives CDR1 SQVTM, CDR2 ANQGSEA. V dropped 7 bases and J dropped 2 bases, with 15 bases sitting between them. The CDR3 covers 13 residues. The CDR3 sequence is CSGLGDTPYEQYF. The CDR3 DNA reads TGCAGCGGCCTGGGGGACACCCCCTACGAGCAGTACTTC.

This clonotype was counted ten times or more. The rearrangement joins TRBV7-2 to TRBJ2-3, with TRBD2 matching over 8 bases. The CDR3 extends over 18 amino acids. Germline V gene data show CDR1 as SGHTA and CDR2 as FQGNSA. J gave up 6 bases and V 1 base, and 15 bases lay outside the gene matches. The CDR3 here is CASSLDAGGAFYPDTQYF. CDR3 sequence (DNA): TGTGCCAGCAGCTTAGATGCCGGGGGGGCGTTTTATCCCGATACGCAGTATTTT.

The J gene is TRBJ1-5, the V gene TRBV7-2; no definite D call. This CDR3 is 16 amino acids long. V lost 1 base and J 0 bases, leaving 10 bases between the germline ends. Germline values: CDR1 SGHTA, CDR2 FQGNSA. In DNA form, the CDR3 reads TGTGCCAGCAGCTTAGACACAGTCTATAGCAATCAGCCCCAGCATTTT. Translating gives CASSLDTVYSNQPQHF.

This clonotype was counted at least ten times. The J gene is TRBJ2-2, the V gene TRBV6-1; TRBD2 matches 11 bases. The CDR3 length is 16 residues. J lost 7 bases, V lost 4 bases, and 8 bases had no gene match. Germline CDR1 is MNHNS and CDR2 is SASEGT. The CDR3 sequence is CASSALAGGGIGELFF. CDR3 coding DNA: TGTGCCAGCAGTGCGCTAGCGGGAGGCGGGATCGGGGAGCTGTTTTTT.

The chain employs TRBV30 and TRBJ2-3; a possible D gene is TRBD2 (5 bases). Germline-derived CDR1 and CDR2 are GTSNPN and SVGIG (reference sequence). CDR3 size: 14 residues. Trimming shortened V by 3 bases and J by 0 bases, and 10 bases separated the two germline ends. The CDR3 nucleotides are TGTGCCTGGAGCAAGGAGCGGAGCACAGATACGCAGTATTTT. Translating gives CAWSKERSTDTQYF.

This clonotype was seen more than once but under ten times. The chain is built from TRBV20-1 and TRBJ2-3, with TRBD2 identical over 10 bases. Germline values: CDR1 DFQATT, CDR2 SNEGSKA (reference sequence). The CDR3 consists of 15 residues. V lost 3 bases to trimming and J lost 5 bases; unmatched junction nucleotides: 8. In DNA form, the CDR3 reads TGCAGTGCTAGTCCGCTAGCGGGGGTGATAGATACGCAGTATTTT. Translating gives CSASPLAGVIDTQYF.

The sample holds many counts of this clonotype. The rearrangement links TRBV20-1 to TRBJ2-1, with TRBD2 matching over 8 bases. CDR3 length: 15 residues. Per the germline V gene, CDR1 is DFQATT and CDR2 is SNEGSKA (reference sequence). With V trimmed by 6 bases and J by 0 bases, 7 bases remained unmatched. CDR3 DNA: TGCAGTGCGGGGACTAGTTCTAGCTCCTACAATGAGCAGTTCTTC. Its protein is CSAGTSSSSYNEQFF.